A selection of T cell receptor beta chains follows, all from one sample in a study of cytomegalovirus exposure and HLA in healthy donors. This table comes from immunoSEQ multiplex PCR, and its TCRdb copy is limited to in-frame clones, with some not included. The sample lists more than 85,000 clones; around 63% were seen once. The sequencing input was PBMCs. All receptors come from a human donor in good health. The CDR3 runs from the conserved cysteine through the conserved F or W. The order of the fields is V gene, D gene, clone size, J gene, CDR3 protein, CDR3 DNA. A D gene is named only where the DNA matches it firmly. Size tells how often a clone was seen (once, few, many) or the class of an expanded clone, and some rows leave it out.

TRBV28,TRBD1,few,TRBJ2-7,CASSFSGQGAYEQYF,TGTGCCAGCAGTTTCTCGGGACAGGGCGCCTACGAGCAGTACTTC
TRBV6-5,TRBD1,NA,TRBJ1-4,CASSLTGNSEKLFF,TGTGCCAGCAGCTTGACAGGGAATAGTGAAAAACTGTTTTTT
TRBV10-3,TRBD2,few,TRBJ2-2,CAIKGVAGAGELFF,TGTGCCATCAAGGGGGTAGCGGGAGCCGGGGAGCTGTTTTTT
TRBV9,NA,NA,TRBJ1-3,CASSADPGTGNTIYF,TGTGCCAGCAGCGCCGATCCAGGGACTGGAAACACCATATATTTT
TRBV30,NA,NA,TRBJ1-1,CAWHKGVTEAFF,TGTGCCTGGCATAAAGGGGTAACTGAAGCTTTCTTT
TRBV5-8,TRBD2,NA,TRBJ2-3,CASSFGLAGTDTQYF,TGTGCCAGCAGCTTCGGACTAGCGGGCACAGATACGCAGTATTTT
TRBV2,NA,few,TRBJ1-1,CASSPPMNTEAFF,TGTGCCAGCAGTCCCCCCATGAACACTGAAGCTTTCTTT
TRBV7-6,TRBD1,NA,TRBJ1-1,CASRRDRGWKTEAFF,TGTGCCAGCAGACGTGACAGGGGTTGGAAGACTGAAGCTTTCTTT
TRBV2,TRBD2,NA,TRBJ2-5,CASSVQAGTSFHQETQYF,TGTGCCAGCAGTGTCCAAGCCGGGACTAGCTTCCACCAAGAGACCCAGTACTTC
TRBV30,NA,NA,TRBJ1-5,CAWSVQGSQPQHF,TGTGCCTGGAGTGTCCAGGGTTCTCAGCCCCAGCATTTT
TRBV28,NA,few,TRBJ2-1,CASRTVGSQGNNEQFF,TGTGCCAGCAGGACTGTGGGTTCCCAGGGGAACAATGAGCAGTTCTTC
TRBV9,NA,NA,TRBJ2-1,CASSPREKSYNEQFF,TGTGCCAGCAGCCCCCGGGAGAAATCCTACAATGAGCAGTTCTTC
TRBV7-9,NA,NA,TRBJ2-1,CASSPKTPHDYSYNEQFF,TGTGCCAGCAGCCCGAAAACCCCACACGATTACTCCTACAATGAGCAGTTCTTC
TRBV18,NA,NA,TRBJ2-7,CASSPKGARDYEQYF,TGTGCCAGCTCACCCAAGGGGGCGCGGGACTACGAGCAGTACTTC
TRBV21-1,NA,NA,TRBJ2-3,CASSKWAGTSGSLNTDTQYF,TGTGCCAGCAGCAAATGGGCCGGGACTAGCGGGAGTCTAAACACAGATACGCAGTATTTT
TRBV18,NA,NA,TRBJ1-4,CASSQGTHEKLFF,TGTGCCAGCTCGCAAGGGACTCATGAAAAACTGTTTTTT
TRBV4-1,NA,NA,TRBJ1-1,CASSLSQGGNTEAFF,TGCGCCAGCAGCCTCTCCCAGGGAGGGAACACTGAAGCTTTCTTT
TRBV11-2,NA,once,TRBJ1-4,CASSLWRGNEKLFF,TGTGCCAGCAGCTTATGGCGGGGGAATGAAAAACTGTTTTTT
TRBV27,NA,NA,TRBJ2-3,CASSLQQGMDTQYF,TGTGCCAGCAGTTTACAACAGGGTATGGATACGCAGTATTTT
TRBV5-1,NA,NA,TRBJ2-3,CASSPAVATDTQYF,TGCGCCAGCAGCCCGGCGGTAGCGACAGATACGCAGTATTTT
TRBV5-4,NA,NA,TRBJ1-4,CASSRDSGRGEKLFF,TGTGCCAGCAGCCGTGACAGTGGACGTGGTGAAAAACTGTTTTTT
TRBV6-5,NA,few,TRBJ1-2,CASSYSPGSYGYTF,TGTGCCAGCAGTTACTCTCCGGGTAGCTATGGCTACACCTTC
TRBV18,NA,NA,TRBJ1-3,CASSPLVGGGPGNTIYF,TGTGCCAGCTCACCACTGGTAGGCGGGGGCCCTGGAAACACCATATATTTT
TRBV7-2,NA,NA,TRBJ1-1,CASSQQGLNTEAFF,TGTGCCAGCAGCCAACAGGGATTGAACACTGAAGCTTTCTTT
TRBV6-5,NA,NA,TRBJ2-7,CASMRDWSSYEQYF,TGTGCCAGCATGCGGGACTGGAGCTCCTACGAGCAGTACTTC
TRBV5-1,NA,NA,TRBJ1-1,CASTRLGGDTEAFF,TGCGCCAGCACCCGGCTGGGGGGGGACACTGAAGCTTTCTTT
TRBV7-9,NA,NA,TRBJ2-3,CASSLALRYTQYF,TGTGCCAGCAGCTTAGCGCTTCGGTATACGCAGTATTTT
TRBV2,NA,NA,TRBJ1-5,CASSEFVGVQGNQPQHF,TGTGCCAGCAGTGAATTTGTGGGTGTTCAGGGCAATCAGCCCCAGCATTTT
TRBV6-6,NA,once,TRBJ2-5,CASSYPSPQGTETQYF,TGTGCCAGCAGTTACCCCTCCCCCCAGGGGACAGAGACCCAGTACTTC
TRBV6-1,TRBD1,NA,TRBJ2-3,CASSVPGQGPGRTDTQYF,TGTGCCAGCAGTGTACCGGGACAGGGGCCGGGCCGCACAGATACGCAGTATTTT
TRBV6-5,TRBD2,NA,TRBJ2-2,CASSFQRELGTGELFF,TGTGCCAGCAGTTTTCAGCGGGAGTTGGGGACCGGGGAGCTGTTTTTT
TRBV9,TRBD2,NA,TRBJ2-5,CASSGIYSGKGLETQYF,TGTGCCAGCAGCGGGATTTATAGCGGGAAAGGGTTAGAGACCCAGTACTTC
TRBV10-1,NA,NA,TRBJ2-1,CASSPDSLGEQFF,TGCGCCAGCAGCCCTGACTCGCTCGGCGAGCAGTTCTTC
TRBV30,TRBD1,few,TRBJ2-3,CACDTGVGTDTQYF,TGTGCCTGTGACACAGGGGTCGGGACAGATACGCAGTATTTT
TRBV6-5,TRBD1,NA,TRBJ1-1,CASNIQGAPDTEAFF,TGTGCCAGCAACATACAGGGGGCTCCGGACACTGAAGCTTTCTTT
TRBV13,TRBD1,NA,TRBJ2-7,CASSPVRTGGKYEQYF,TGTGCCAGCAGCCCCGTTCGGACAGGGGGAAAATACGAGCAGTACTTC
TRBV19,TRBD1,NA,TRBJ2-7,CASVGTDSYEQYF,TGTGCCAGTGTCGGGACAGACTCCTACGAGCAGTACTTC
TRBV29-1,TRBD1,NA,TRBJ1-2,CSIRTGLNYGYTF,TGCAGCATAAGGACAGGGCTAAACTATGGCTACACCTTC
TRBV18,NA,NA,TRBJ2-5,CASSPEYQETQYF,TGTGCCAGCTCACCCGAGTACCAAGAGACCCAGTACTTC
TRBV2,NA,NA,TRBJ2-5,CASSEAGLASETQYF,TGTGCCAGCAGTGAAGCCGGGCTAGCCTCAGAGACCCAGTACTTC
TRBV7-9,TRBD2,NA,TRBJ2-1,CASSFSGSSFNEQFF,TGTGCCAGCAGCTTTAGCGGGAGTAGTTTTAATGAGCAGTTCTTC
TRBV4-1,NA,once,TRBJ2-2,CASSQVGHNTGELFF,TGCGCCAGCAGCCAAGTTGGACATAACACCGGGGAGCTGTTTTTT
TRBV27,NA,NA,TRBJ1-5,CASSFAGGNQPQHF,TGTGCCAGCAGTTTTGCAGGTGGCAATCAGCCCCAGCATTTT
TRBV27,NA,NA,TRBJ2-1,CASSLSSSGAYNEQFF,TGTGCCAGCAGTTTATCCAGTAGCGGAGCCTACAATGAGCAGTTCTTC
TRBV27,NA,once,TRBJ2-1,CASSLRGSSYNEQFF,TGTGCCAGCAGTTTAAGGGGGAGCTCCTACAATGAGCAGTTCTTC
TRBV7-2,TRBD2,NA,TRBJ2-1,CASSLGRGTSGSFEQFF,TGTGCCAGCAGCTTAGGGCGCGGGACTAGCGGGAGTTTTGAGCAGTTCTTC
TRBV2,NA,NA,TRBJ1-3,CARQGGNTIYF,TGTGCCAGGCAGGGGGGAAACACCATATATTTT
TRBV18,NA,NA,TRBJ2-1,CASSLRLNNEQFF,TGTGCCAGCTCACTCAGACTCAACAATGAGCAGTTCTTC